One sample yielded the 28 T cell receptor beta chains listed below, sequenced in a study of CXCR3-negative and CXCR3-positive naive CD8 T cells. Study results and caveats: CXCR3-positive naive cells carried more hydrophobic TRB CDR3s than CXCR3-negative naive cells did.

Their target antigens are unknown. 5' RACE with UMI labels generated the TRB cDNA libraries. TCRdb re-called the 5' RACE reads and shows each CDR3 protein once, DNA omitted. The sample spans around 110,000 distinct CDR3 sequences; the ten largest clones claim roughly 0.38%. The specimen sequenced was naive CXCR3+ CD8+ T cells from blood. Subset denoted: CD45RO-CCR7+CD27+CD95- naive CD8+ T cells expressing CXCR3 (TNR3+). The receptors originated from a human donor in good health. Some clones in this sample may be carry-over from other donors' samples.

The chain uses TRBV20-1 and TRBJ1-2; no DNA is available, so the TRBD1 call from TCRdb remains unchecked. Germline V lookup: CDR1 DFQATT, CDR2 SNEGSKA (reference sequence). The CDR3 runs to 17 residues. CDR3 amino acids: CSARDLYSGNVYYGYTF.

This chain links TRBV7-9 with TRBJ2-3; TCRdb returns TRBD2, unconfirmable since there is no DNA. This CDR3 spans 16 amino acids. Germline loops: CDR1 SEHNR, CDR2 FQNEAQ (reference sequence). CDR3 in amino acids: CASSDGTSGELGTQYF.

The V call is TRBV5-1, the J call TRBJ2-7; as DNA is missing, the TRBD1 call by TCRdb cannot be tested. Per germline, CDR1 SGHRS and CDR2 YFSETQ. This CDR3 region has 14 residues. The CDR3 is CASSPGAGGYEQYF.

The chain carries TRBV28 and TRBJ2-7; TCRdb lists TRBD1, though no DNA is available to test this call. The CDR3 consists of 14 residues. Germline-derived CDR1 and CDR2 are MDHEN and SYDVKM. The CDR3 is CASRKQGESYEQYF.

This sequence joins TRBV5-1 and TRBJ2-5; the TCRdb call, TRBD1, lacks DNA for checking. The CDR3 is 14 residues long. Germline loops: CDR1 SGHRS, CDR2 YFSETQ. Here the CDR3 reads CASSLSPGEETQYF.

V gene TRBV5-5 combines with J gene TRBJ2-3. The CDR3 is made up of 13 amino acids. Germline lookup yields CDR1 SGHKS and CDR2 YYEKEE (reference sequence). CDR3: CASSLWWTDTQYF.

J is TRBJ1-3 and V is TRBV12-3 or TRBV12-4; no DNA is available, so the TRBD1 call from TCRdb remains unchecked. The CDR3 is 13 residues long. The CDR3 is CASRPPTGNTIYF.

The V and J genes are TRBV12-5 and TRBJ2-7; the TCRdb call, TRBD1, lacks DNA for checking. CDR3 length: 17 amino acids. The germline CDR1 and CDR2 sequences are LGHNT and FRNRAP. This CDR3 reads CASGLARGQGAKHEQYF.

The chain recombines TRBV7-2 with TRBJ2-7. Germline CDR1 is SGHTA and CDR2 is FQGNSA. The CDR3 is 14 residues long. The CDR3 here is CASSLAAQVDEQYF.

This rearrangement joins TRBV2 to TRBJ2-7. The CDR3 is made up of 13 amino acids. Germline values: CDR1 SNHLY, CDR2 FYNNEI. CDR3 loop: CASSEVPLYEQYF.

This chain uses TRBV20-1 with TRBJ2-7; the TRBD2 assignment by TCRdb is unverifiable without DNA. Germline CDR1 is DFQATT and CDR2 is SNEGSKA (reference sequence). CDR3 size: 15 residues. CDR3 sequence reads: CSARRLAGETYEQYF.

This chain links TRBV12-3 or TRBV12-4 with TRBJ2-5; TCRdb indicates TRBD2, and absent DNA this call remains unverified. The CDR3 extends over 21 amino acids. The CDR3 sequence: CASSLKLVASGEVLDLETQYF.

The chain joins TRBV7-9 to TRBJ2-1; lacking DNA, the TRBD2 call made by TCRdb goes unchecked. Germline CDR1 is SEHNR and CDR2 is FQNEAQ (reference sequence). The CDR3 runs 16 residues. The chain's CDR3 is CASSVPTSGHYNEQFF.

This chain joins TRBV13 and TRBJ2-7. This CDR3 has 12 residues. Germline V gene lookup returns CDR1 PRHDT and CDR2 FYEKMQ (reference sequence). CDR3 sequence reads: CASSPRSYEQYF.

The gene calls are TRBV20-1 and TRBJ2-1; the D call of TRBD1 rests on TCRdb alone, since no DNA is present to check it. The CDR3 length is 13 residues. Germline V gene data show CDR1 as DFQATT and CDR2 as SNEGSKA (reference sequence). The CDR3 region is CSARRTNYNEQFF.

This chain joins TRBV30 and TRBJ2-7. Germline-derived CDR1 and CDR2 are GTSNPN and SVGIG (reference sequence). CDR3 length equals 12 residues. CDR3 in amino acids: CAWSDSSYEQYF.

The chain couples TRBV7-9 to TRBJ2-7; TCRdb outputs TRBD1, but without DNA this stays unchecked. The CDR3 runs 14 residues. The V gene's germline CDR1 is SEHNR and CDR2 FQNEAQ (reference sequence). The CDR3 is CASSGGDRRYEQYF.

This sequence joins TRBV14 and TRBJ1-2; absent DNA, TCRdb's TRBD1 call cannot be checked. Germline loops: CDR1 SGHDN, CDR2 FVKESK. The CDR3 sequence is 15 residues long. The CDR3 loop is CASSQYPDRVNGYTF.

The rearrangement uses TRBV29-1 and TRBJ2-1; TCRdb proposes TRBD2, but this gene call is untestable without DNA. This CDR3 has 12 residues. CDR1 is SQVTM, CDR2 ANQGSEA, per germline. This chain's CDR3 is CSVVGLRVEQFF.

The rearrangement joins TRBV12-3 or TRBV12-4 to TRBJ1-2. The CDR3 length is 12 residues. The CDR3 here is CASSLTDWGYTF.

The chain has TRBV20-1 and TRBJ1-6; TCRdb's D call, TRBD1, is unchecked because there is no DNA. The CDR3 runs to 16 residues. The germline V gene encodes CDR1 DFQATT and CDR2 SNEGSKA (reference sequence). CDR3 sequence: CSARPRTGPYNSPLHF.

This sequence joins TRBV3-1 and TRBJ2-5; TCRdb lists TRBD2, though no DNA is available to test this call. In germline, CDR1 is LGHDT, CDR2 YNNKEL (reference sequence). The CDR3 totals 15 residues. The CDR3 sequence is CASSQNGGALETQYF.

CDR3 region: CASKERSSYNEQFF. J is TRBJ2-1 and V is TRBV28. This CDR3 has 14 residues. Germline lookup yields CDR1 MDHEN and CDR2 SYDVKM.

V is TRBV21-1 and J is TRBJ2-7. TRBV21-1 is designated a pseudogene. The length of the CDR3 is 14 residues. The CDR3 sequence: CASSTVGIYYEQYF.

The chain recombines TRBV30 with TRBJ2-1; TCRdb lists TRBD2, though no DNA is available to test this call. Per germline, CDR1 GTSNPN and CDR2 SVGIG (reference sequence). The CDR3 contains 16 residues. The CDR3 loop is CAWSVGPSGAYNEQFF.

The gene calls are TRBV10-3 and TRBJ2-2; TCRdb outputs TRBD1, but without DNA this stays unchecked. The CDR3 has 14 residues. Looked up from germline, CDR1 is ENHRY and CDR2 is SYGVKD. The chain's CDR3 is CATPADRADGELFF.

The V call is TRBV29-1, the J call TRBJ1-2. CDR1 is SQVTM and CDR2 is ANQGSEA in the germline V gene. This CDR3 region has 12 residues. CDR3: CSVEDLDYGYTF.

The CDR3 region is CASSHRGQNTGELFF. This sequence joins TRBV4-3 and TRBJ2-2; TCRdb indicates TRBD1, and absent DNA this call remains unverified. The CDR3 contains 15 residues. CDR1 and CDR2 from the germline V gene are LGHNA and YSLEER.